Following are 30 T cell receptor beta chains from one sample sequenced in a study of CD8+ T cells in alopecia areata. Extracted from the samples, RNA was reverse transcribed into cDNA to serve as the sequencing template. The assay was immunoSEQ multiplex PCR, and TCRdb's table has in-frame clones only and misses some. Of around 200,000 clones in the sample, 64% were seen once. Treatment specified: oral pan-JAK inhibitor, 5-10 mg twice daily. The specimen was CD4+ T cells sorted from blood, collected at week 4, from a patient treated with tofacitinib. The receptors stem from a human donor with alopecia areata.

The CDR3 protein is CASSRAQDTQYF. CDR3 sequence (DNA): TGTGCCAGCAGCCGGGCTCAAGATACGCAGTATTTT. This chain uses TRBV5-4 with TRBJ2-3; D is uncertain. The CDR3 has 12 amino acids. Looked up from germline, CDR1 is SGHNT and CDR2 is YYREEE (reference sequence). V lost 4 bases, J lost 5 bases, and 8 bases lay in between.

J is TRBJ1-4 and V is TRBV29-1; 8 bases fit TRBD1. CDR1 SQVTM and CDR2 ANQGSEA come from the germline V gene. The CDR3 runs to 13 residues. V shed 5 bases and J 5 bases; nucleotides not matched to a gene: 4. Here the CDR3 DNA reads TGCAGCGTTTCCGGGACAGGCAATGAAAAACTGTTTTTT. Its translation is CSVSGTGNEKLFF.

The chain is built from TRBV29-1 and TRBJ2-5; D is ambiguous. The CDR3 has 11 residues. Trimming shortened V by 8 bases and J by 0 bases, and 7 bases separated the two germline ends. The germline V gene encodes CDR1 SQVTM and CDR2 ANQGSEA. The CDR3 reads CSSGDQETQYF. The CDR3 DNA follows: TGCAGCTCTGGGGACCAAGAGACCCAGTACTTC.

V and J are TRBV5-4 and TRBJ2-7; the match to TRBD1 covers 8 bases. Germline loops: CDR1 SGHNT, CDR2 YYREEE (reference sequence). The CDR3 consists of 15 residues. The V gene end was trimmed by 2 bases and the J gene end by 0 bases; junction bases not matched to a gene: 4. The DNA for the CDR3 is TGTGCCAGCAGCTTAGACAGGGGAGGCTCCTACGAGCAGTACTTC. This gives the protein CASSLDRGGSYEQYF.

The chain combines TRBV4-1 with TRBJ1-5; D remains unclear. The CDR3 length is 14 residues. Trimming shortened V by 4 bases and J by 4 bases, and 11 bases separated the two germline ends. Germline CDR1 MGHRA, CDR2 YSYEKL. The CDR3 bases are TGCGCCAGCAGCCGGCGGGGAGGGAATCAGCCCCAGCATTTT. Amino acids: CASSRRGGNQPQHF.

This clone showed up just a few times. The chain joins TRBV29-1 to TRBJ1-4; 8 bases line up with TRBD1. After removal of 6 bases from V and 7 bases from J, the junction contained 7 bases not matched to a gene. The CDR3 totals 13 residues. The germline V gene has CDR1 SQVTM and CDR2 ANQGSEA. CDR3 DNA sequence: TGCAGCGTCGTCCGGGACAGGAGTGAAAAACTGTTTTTT. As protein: CSVVRDRSEKLFF.

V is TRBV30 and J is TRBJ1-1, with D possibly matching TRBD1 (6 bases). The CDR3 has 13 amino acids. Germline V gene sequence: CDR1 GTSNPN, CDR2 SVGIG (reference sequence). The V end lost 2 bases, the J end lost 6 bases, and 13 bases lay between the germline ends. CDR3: CAWSLPGQPEAFF. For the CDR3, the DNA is TGTGCCTGGAGTCTCCCAGGACAGCCTGAAGCTTTCTTT.

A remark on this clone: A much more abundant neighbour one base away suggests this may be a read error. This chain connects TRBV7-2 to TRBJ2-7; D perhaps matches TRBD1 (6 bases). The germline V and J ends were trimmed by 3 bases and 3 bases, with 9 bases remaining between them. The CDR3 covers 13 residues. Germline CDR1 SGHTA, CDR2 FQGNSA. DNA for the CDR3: TGTGCCAGCAGCTTGACAGGAGTCTACGAGCAGTACTTC. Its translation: CASSLTGVYEQYF.

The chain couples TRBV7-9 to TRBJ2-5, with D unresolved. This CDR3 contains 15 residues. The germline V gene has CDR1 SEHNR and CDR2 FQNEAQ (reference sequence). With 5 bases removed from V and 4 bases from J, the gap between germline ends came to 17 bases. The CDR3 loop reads CASSINYRLGETQYF. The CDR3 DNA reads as TGTGCCAGCAGCATCAACTACCGCCTGGGAGAGACCCAGTACTTC.

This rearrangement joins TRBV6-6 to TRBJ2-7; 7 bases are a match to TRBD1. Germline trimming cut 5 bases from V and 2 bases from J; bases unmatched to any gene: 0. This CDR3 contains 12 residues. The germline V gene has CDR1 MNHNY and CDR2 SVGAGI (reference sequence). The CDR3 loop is CASSTGAYEQYF. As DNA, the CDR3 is TGTGCCAGCAGTACAGGGGCCTACGAGCAGTACTTC.

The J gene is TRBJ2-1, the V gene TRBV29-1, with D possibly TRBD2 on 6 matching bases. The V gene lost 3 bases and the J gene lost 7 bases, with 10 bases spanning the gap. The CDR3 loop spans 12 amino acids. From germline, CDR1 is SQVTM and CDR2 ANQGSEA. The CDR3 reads CSVETRGNEQFF. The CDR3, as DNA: TGCAGCGTTGAGACCCGGGGGAATGAGCAGTTCTTC.

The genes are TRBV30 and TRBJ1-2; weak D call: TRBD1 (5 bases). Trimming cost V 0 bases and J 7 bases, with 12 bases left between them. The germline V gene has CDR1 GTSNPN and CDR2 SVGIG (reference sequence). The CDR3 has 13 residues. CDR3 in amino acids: CAWSVVQGGGYTF. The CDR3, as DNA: TGTGCCTGGAGTGTAGTGCAGGGTGGTGGCTACACCTTC.

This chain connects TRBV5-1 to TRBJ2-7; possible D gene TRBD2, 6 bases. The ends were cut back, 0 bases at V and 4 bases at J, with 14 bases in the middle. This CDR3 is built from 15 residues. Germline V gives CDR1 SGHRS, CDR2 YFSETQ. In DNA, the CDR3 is TGCGCCAGCAGCTTGGCTCCGCTAGCGCAGTACGAGCAGTACTTC. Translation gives CASSLAPLAQYEQYF.

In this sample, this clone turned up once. The CDR3 sequence: CAWTGQMNEKLFF. In DNA, the CDR3 is TGTGCCTGGACTGGACAGATGAATGAAAAACTGTTTTTT. The chain is built from TRBV30 and TRBJ1-4; D perhaps matches TRBD1 (6 bases). CDR3 length: 13 amino acids. V was pared by 4 bases and J by 5 bases, with 11 bases between. Germline V gene sequence: CDR1 GTSNPN, CDR2 SVGIG (reference sequence).

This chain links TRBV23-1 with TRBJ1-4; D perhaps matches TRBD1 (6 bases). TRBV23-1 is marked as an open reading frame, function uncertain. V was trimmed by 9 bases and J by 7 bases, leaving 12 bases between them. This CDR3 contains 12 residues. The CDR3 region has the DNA TGCGCCAGACAGGGCGGCGGTGAAAAACTGTTTTTT. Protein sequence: CARQGGGEKLFF.

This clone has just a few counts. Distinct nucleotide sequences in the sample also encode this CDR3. The chain's CDR3 is CASSLLGGETQYF. The CDR3 DNA reads as TGCGCCAGCAGCTTACTAGGAGGAGAGACCCAGTACTTC. The chain combines TRBV4-1 with TRBJ2-5; maybe TRBD2 (5 bases). Trimming took 5 bases from V and 4 from J, leaving 11 bases between them. This CDR3 is 13 amino acids long. The germline V gene has CDR1 MGHRA and CDR2 YSYEKL.

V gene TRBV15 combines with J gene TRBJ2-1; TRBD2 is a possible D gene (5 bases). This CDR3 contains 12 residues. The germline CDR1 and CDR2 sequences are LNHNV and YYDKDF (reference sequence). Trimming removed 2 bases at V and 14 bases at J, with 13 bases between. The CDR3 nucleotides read TGTGCCACCAGCAGAACGGACGGACTGAAGTTCTTC. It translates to CATSRTDGLKFF.

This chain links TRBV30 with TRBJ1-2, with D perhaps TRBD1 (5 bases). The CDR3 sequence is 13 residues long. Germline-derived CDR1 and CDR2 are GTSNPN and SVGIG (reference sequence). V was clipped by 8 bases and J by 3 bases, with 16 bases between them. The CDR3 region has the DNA TGTGCCGCATCCGGGACGGTGTACTATGGCTACACCTTC. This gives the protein CAASGTVYYGYTF.

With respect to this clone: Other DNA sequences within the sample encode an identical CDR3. The CDR3 region is CASSLGQVMNTEAFF. The DNA of the CDR3 is TGCGCCAGCAGCCTCGGACAGGTTATGAACACTGAAGCTTTCTTT. The V and J genes are TRBV5-1 and TRBJ1-1; TRBD1 matches at 7 bases. This CDR3 comprises 15 residues. The V segment lost 4 bases and the J segment 0 bases; nucleotides outside the gene matches: 6. The germline gives CDR1 SGHRS, CDR2 YFSETQ.

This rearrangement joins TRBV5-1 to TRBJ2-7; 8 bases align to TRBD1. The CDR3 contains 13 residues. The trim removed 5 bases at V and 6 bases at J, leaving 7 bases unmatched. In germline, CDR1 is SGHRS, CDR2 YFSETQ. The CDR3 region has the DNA TGCGCCAGCAGTTCGGACAGGGTTGGCGAGCAGTACTTC. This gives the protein CASSSDRVGEQYF.

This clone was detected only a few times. The CDR3 sequence: CATSRDGGGETQYF. The CDR3 nucleotides read TGTGCCACCAGCAGAGATGGGGGCGGAGAGACCCAGTACTTC. The chain joins TRBV15 to TRBJ2-5, with a possible D match to TRBD1 (6 bases). V lost 0 bases and J lost 4, with 9 bases in between. Germline V gene sequence: CDR1 LNHNV, CDR2 YYDKDF (reference sequence). The CDR3 spans 14 residues.

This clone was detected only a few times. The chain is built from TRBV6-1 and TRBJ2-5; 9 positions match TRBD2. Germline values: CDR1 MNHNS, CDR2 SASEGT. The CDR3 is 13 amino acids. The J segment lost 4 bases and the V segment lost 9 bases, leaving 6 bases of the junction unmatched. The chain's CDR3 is CASRQRGVETQYF. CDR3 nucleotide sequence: TGTGCCAGTCGGCAGCGGGGGGTAGAGACCCAGTACTTC.

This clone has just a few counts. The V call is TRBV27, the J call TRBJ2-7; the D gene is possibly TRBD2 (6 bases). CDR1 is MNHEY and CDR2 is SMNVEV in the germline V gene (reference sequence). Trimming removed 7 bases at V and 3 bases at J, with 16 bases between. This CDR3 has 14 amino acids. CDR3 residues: CASNSAGRHYEQYF. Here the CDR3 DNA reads TGTGCCAGCAACTCCGCGGGACGGCACTACGAGCAGTACTTC.

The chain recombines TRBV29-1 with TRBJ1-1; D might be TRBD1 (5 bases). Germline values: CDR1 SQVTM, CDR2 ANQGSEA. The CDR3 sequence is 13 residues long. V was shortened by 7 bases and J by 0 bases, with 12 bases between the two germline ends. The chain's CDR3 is CSARGWLNTEAFF. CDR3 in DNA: TGCAGCGCCCGGGGGTGGCTGAACACTGAAGCTTTCTTT.

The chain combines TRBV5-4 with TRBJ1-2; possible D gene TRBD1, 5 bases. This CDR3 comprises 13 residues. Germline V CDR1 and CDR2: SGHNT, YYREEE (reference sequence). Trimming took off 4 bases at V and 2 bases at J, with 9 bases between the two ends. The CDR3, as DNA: TGTGCCAGCAGCGCGGACATAAACTATGGCTACACCTTC. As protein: CASSADINYGYTF.

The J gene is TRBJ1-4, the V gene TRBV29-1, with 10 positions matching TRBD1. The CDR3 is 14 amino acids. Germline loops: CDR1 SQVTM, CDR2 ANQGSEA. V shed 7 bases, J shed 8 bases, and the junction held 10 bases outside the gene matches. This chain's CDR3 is CSAGGGTGDEKLFF. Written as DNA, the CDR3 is TGCAGCGCTGGAGGGGGGACAGGGGACGAAAAACTGTTTTTT.

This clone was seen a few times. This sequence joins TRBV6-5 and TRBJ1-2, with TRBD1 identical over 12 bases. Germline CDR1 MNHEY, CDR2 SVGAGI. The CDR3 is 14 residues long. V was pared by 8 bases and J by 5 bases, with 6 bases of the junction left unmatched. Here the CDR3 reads CASRDRGRLYGYTF. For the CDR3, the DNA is TGTGCCAGCCGGGACAGGGGGCGTCTATATGGCTACACCTTC.

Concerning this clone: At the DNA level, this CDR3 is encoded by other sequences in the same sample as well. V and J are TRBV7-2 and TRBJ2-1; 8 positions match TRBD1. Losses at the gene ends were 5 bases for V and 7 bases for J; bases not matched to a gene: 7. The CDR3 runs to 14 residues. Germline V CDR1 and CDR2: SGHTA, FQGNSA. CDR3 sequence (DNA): TGTGCCAGCAGCCGAGACAGGGGTTGGAATGAGCAGTTCTTC. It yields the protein CASSRDRGWNEQFF.

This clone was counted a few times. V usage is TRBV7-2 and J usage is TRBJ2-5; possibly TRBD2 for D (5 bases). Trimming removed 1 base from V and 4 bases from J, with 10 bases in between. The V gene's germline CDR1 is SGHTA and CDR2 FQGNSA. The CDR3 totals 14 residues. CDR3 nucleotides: TGTGCCAGCAGCTTAGTGGTAGGAGGAGAGACCCAGTACTTC. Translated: CASSLVVGGETQYF. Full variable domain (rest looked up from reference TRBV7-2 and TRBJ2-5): GAGVSQSPSNKVTEKGKDVELRCDPISGHTALYWYRQSLGQGLEFLIYFQGNSAPDKSGLPSDRFSAERTGGSVSTLTIQRTQQEDSAVYLCASSLVVGGETQYFGPGTRLLVL.

The CDR3 bases are TGTGCCAGCAGCTTAGCGGGGATCGATGAGCAGTTCTTC. Translation gives CASSLAGIDEQFF. The rearrangement links TRBV5-4 to TRBJ2-1; 7 nucleotides match TRBD2. The CDR3 is 13 residues long. Trimming took 2 bases from V and 8 from J; bases not matched to a gene: 4. Germline assignment: CDR1 SGHNT and CDR2 YYREEE (reference sequence).